This T cell receptor (beta chain) was sequenced during a study of shared clonotypes between healthy human individuals. On this clone itself: Its specificity is not known. This may come from a read error, since a much larger clone is one base off. The sample contains more than one DNA sequence encoding this CDR3.

Study-wide results and limits: Sharing across four donors was highest in naive CD4 (around 5%) and lowest in memory CD8 (0.4%).

The germline V gene has CDR1 ENHRY and CDR2 SYGVKD. The CDR3 totals 11 residues. Some clones are missing from TCRdb's copy, which holds only in-frame ones; the method was immunoSEQ multiplex PCR. Here the sample spans 950,000 to 1,200,000 clones, 60% to 85% being singletons. The genes are TRBV10-3 and TRBJ1-2; D is perhaps TRBD1 (6 bases). The sequence was obtained from a man aged 18 to 30 in good health. Some clones in this sample may be carry-over from other donors' samples. Sequencing used memory CD4+ T cells from PBMCs. Subset: CD45RA-negative fraction. The CDR3 spells CAISEGGGYTF. The CDR3, as DNA: TGTGCCATAAGTGAGGGGGGTGGCTACACCTTC.